Sequencing of this T cell receptor beta chain was carried out in a study of blood T cells in healthy people across ages. Each sample yielded at least 6 million isolated PBMCs. Regarding the study as a whole: Diversity of TCR beta per million T cells declined in a roughly linear way with age. Unsorted PBMC material precluded a definitive naive versus antigen-experienced comparison.

Details on this clonotype: What it recognizes is unknown.

PCR was performed a second time for about 7 to 11 cycles using a sample-barcoded 5' primer and a J-beta primer mix. TCRdb analysed the 5' RACE reads with MiXCR anew, one entry per CDR3 protein. This sample carries hundreds of thousands of distinct CDR3 sequences, roughly 56% of them seen once, and the ten largest clones take roughly 24%. CDR3 length equals 13 residues. Germline CDR1 MNHEY, CDR2 SMNVEV (reference sequence). The specimen sequenced was blood. V is TRBV27 and J is TRBJ2-4; 9 positions match TRBD1. The better agreement between TRBJ2-7 and the DNA end casts doubt on the J call. This TCR came from a man in his forties in good health. The CDR3 reads CASRGTGLFEQYF. In DNA, the CDR3 is TGTGCCAGTCGCGGGACAGGGCTTTTCGAGCAGTACTTC.